Listed here are 16 T cell receptor beta chains from one sample, sequenced in a study of STAT5B mutations in CD4+ large granular lymphocyte leukemia. Assay used: immunoSEQ multiplex PCR; TCRdb lists only in-frame clones, some missing. In the table there are about 34,000 clones, more than 60% of which are singletons. The sample comprised CD4+ T cells from blood buffy coats. The receptors were sampled from a human donor in good health.

V gene TRBV11-2 combines with J gene TRBJ2-3; TRBD2 is a possible D gene (6 bases). V lost 1 base and J lost 0, with 11 bases in between. The CDR3 totals 16 residues. Germline lookup yields CDR1 SGHAT and CDR2 FQNNGV. The CDR3 reads CASSLVGGTSTDTQYF. In DNA, the CDR3 is TGTGCCAGCAGCTTAGTAGGCGGGACTAGCACAGATACGCAGTATTTT. Looking up the rest from reference TRBV11-2 and TRBJ2-3 gives the full variable domain: EAGVAQSPRYKIIEKRQSVAFWCNPISGHATLYWYQQILGQGPKLLIQFQNNGVVDDSQLPKDRFSAERLKGVDSTLKIQPAKLEDSAVYLCASSLVGGTSTDTQYFGPGTRLTVL.

J is TRBJ1-5 and V is TRBV7-2, with unresolved D. Trimming took 3 bases from V and 1 from J, leaving 10 bases between them. This CDR3 region has 15 residues. Germline V CDR1 and CDR2: SGHTA, FQGNSA. Here the CDR3 DNA reads TGTGCCAGCAGCTTCGTGGACGGAAGCAATCAGCCCCAGCATTTT. Its protein is CASSFVDGSNQPQHF.

This chain uses TRBV10-3 with TRBJ2-3; 8 nucleotides line up with TRBD2. Looked up from germline, CDR1 is ENHRY and CDR2 is SYGVKD. The junction had 7 bases not matched to a gene; V was cut back by 6 bases and J by 2 bases. The CDR3 consists of 15 residues. The CDR3 region is CAISGTRDTTDTQYF. CDR3 DNA: TGTGCCATCAGCGGGACTAGGGATACCACAGATACGCAGTATTTT.

The gene calls are TRBV5-1 and TRBJ1-1; D call uncertain. CDR1 and CDR2 from the germline V gene are SGHRS and YFSETQ. The CDR3 is 13 amino acids. V shed 1 base and J shed 1 base, with 5 bases lying between them. The CDR3 here is CASSLSRNTEAFF. In DNA form, the CDR3 reads TGCGCCAGCAGCTTGAGCAGGAACACTGAAGCTTTCTTT.

V and J are TRBV29-1 and TRBJ1-3; tentatively, D is TRBD1 (5 bases). The CDR3 extends over 14 amino acids. Germline V gives CDR1 SQVTM, CDR2 ANQGSEA. Trimming shortened V by 3 bases and J by 4 bases, and 13 bases separated the two germline ends. The CDR3 DNA reads as TGCAGCGTTGAGTCGGGGGGAACAGGAAACACCATATATTTT. This codes for CSVESGGTGNTIYF. Supplemented by reference TRBV29-1 and TRBJ1-3, the full variable domain reads SAVISQKPSRDICQRGTSLTIQCQVDSQVTMMFWYRQQPGQSLTLIATANQGSEATYESGFVIDKFPISRPNLTFSTLTVSNMSPEDSSIYLCSVESGGTGNTIYFGEGSWLTVV.

This sequence joins TRBV5-4 and TRBJ2-7, with 8 bases lining up with TRBD2. CDR3 length: 14 residues. CDR1 and CDR2 (germline): SGHNT, YYREEE (reference sequence). The J segment lost 3 bases and the V segment lost 2 bases, leaving 4 bases of the junction unmatched. CDR3 sequence: CASSFAGGVYEQYF. The CDR3 DNA follows: TGTGCCAGCAGCTTCGCGGGGGGCGTCTACGAGCAGTACTTC.

This sequence joins TRBV18 and TRBJ1-2, with a possible D match to TRBD1 (6 bases). CDR3 length: 15 residues. Germline V lookup: CDR1 KGHSH, CDR2 LQKENI. The V gene lost 3 bases and the J gene lost 4 bases, with 15 bases spanning the gap. The CDR3 sequence is CASSPQRGEVYGYTF. In DNA form, the CDR3 reads TGTGCCAGCTCACCGCAAAGGGGGGAAGTCTATGGCTACACCTTC.

The genes are TRBV10-1 and TRBJ2-1; TRBD2 aligns across 8 bases. The length of the CDR3 is 16 residues. The germline gives CDR1 WNHNN, CDR2 SYGVQD (reference sequence). V was pared by 0 bases and J by 7 bases, with 8 bases of the junction left unmatched. CDR3 in DNA: TGCGCCAGCAGTGAGTCGCGGAGCGGGAGTCGGAATGAGCAGTTCTTC. Amino acid sequence: CASSESRSGSRNEQFF.

V is TRBV23-1 and J is TRBJ2-7; tentatively, D is TRBD1 (6 bases). TRBV23-1 is an ORF for which the function is uncertain. V gave up 6 bases and J gave up 1 base, with 10 bases separating them. The CDR3 covers 13 residues. CDR3 nucleotide sequence: TGCGCCAGCAGACAGACAGGTTCCTACGAGCAGTACTTC. Protein: CASRQTGSYEQYF.

This clone was observed a single time. The chain uses TRBV5-4 and TRBJ2-1; 7 bases align to TRBD2. CDR1 SGHNT and CDR2 YYREEE come from the germline V gene (reference sequence). Losses at the gene ends were 2 bases for V and 7 bases for J; bases not matched to a gene: 9. The CDR3 is 15 amino acids. DNA of the CDR3: TGTGCCAGCAGCTTAGCCAGCGGGAAGGGTAATGAGCAGTTCTTC. Its translation is CASSLASGKGNEQFF.

With regard to this clone: Additional DNA sequences in this sample encode the identical CDR3. This rearrangement joins TRBV7-9 to TRBJ1-1; D is unclear. Germline CDR1 SEHNR, CDR2 FQNEAQ (reference sequence). The CDR3 runs 15 residues. V gave up 5 bases and J gave up 1 base, with 14 bases separating them. CDR3 in amino acids: CASSPNLRENTEAFF. The CDR3 DNA reads as TGTGCCAGCAGCCCCAATCTTAGGGAGAACACTGAAGCTTTCTTT.

The chain couples TRBV30 to TRBJ1-1, with no clear D. V was trimmed by 3 bases and J by 6 bases, leaving 8 bases between them. The germline CDR1 and CDR2 sequences are GTSNPN and SVGIG (reference sequence). The CDR3 extends over 11 amino acids. CDR3 in amino acids: CAWRARPEAFF. CDR3 nucleotide sequence: TGTGCCTGGAGAGCACGGCCTGAAGCTTTCTTT.

The chain employs TRBV30 and TRBJ1-6; the D is unclear. The CDR3 is 13 residues long. Looked up from germline, CDR1 is GTSNPN and CDR2 is SVGIG (reference sequence). V was shortened by 0 bases and J by 7 bases, with 7 bases between the two germline ends. In nucleotides, the CDR3 is TGTGCCTGGAGTGTTGAGTTAAATTCACCCCTCCACTTT. Protein product: CAWSVELNSPLHF.

V gene TRBV19 combines with J gene TRBJ2-5, with no clear D. The J call is in doubt because the DNA end fits TRBJ2-7 better. The CDR3 is 14 residues long. In germline, CDR1 is LNHDA, CDR2 SQIVND (reference sequence). The CDR3 nucleotides are TGTGCCAGTAGTATACGGCCGAGCTCCTACGAGCAGTACTTC. Translating it yields CASSIRPSSYEQYF.

This chain joins TRBV19 and TRBJ1-2, with a possible D match to TRBD1 (5 bases). The CDR3 runs 15 residues. Trimming removed 3 bases at V and 4 bases at J, with 15 bases between. Germline CDR1 LNHDA, CDR2 SQIVND (reference sequence). For the CDR3, the DNA is TGTGCCAGTAGTATGGCAACAGGCCCCGGCTATGGCTACACCTTC. Its protein is CASSMATGPGYGYTF.

The V gene is TRBV19, the J gene TRBJ1-1; possible D gene TRBD1, 6 bases. CDR1 is LNHDA and CDR2 is SQIVND in the germline V gene (reference sequence). V was trimmed by 6 bases and J by 4 bases, leaving 12 bases between them. The CDR3 consists of 13 residues. The CDR3 here is CASRPGTPTEAFF. The CDR3, as DNA: TGTGCCAGTAGGCCCGGGACACCCACTGAAGCTTTCTTT. The whole variable domain, remainder taken from reference TRBV19 and TRBJ1-1, is DGGITQSPKYLFRKEGQNVTLSCEQNLNHDAMYWYRQDPGQGLRLIYYSQIVNDFQKGDIAEGYSVSREKKESFPLTVTSAQKNPTAFYLCASRPGTPTEAFFGQGTRLTVV.